These 22 T cell receptor beta chains came from one sample sequenced in a study of shared clonotypes between healthy human individuals (dated by TCRdb to about 2020). Libraries came from the immunoSEQ multiplex PCR assay. TCRdb took over this immuneACCESS table, retaining in-frame rearrangements with V and J assigned. Such tables are incomplete; in checked studies, under half of the missing clones stem from an unresolved V gene, and the remainder is unexplained. The sample yields about 1.1 million clones; around 78% were counted once. The top ten hold 0.55% to 0.7% of the sample. Source material: memory CD4+ T cells from PBMCs. This sample's cell subset or site label indicates: CD45RA-negative fraction. These receptor sequences come from a man aged 18 to 35 in good health. Some clones in this sample may be carry-over from other donors' samples.

The chain uses TRBV4-1 and TRBJ1-5; TRBD1 matches at 7 bases. V was clipped by 0 bases and J by 6 bases; unmatched bases: 14. There are 18 residues in the CDR3. Germline V gene sequence: CDR1 MGHRA, CDR2 YSYEKL. Here the CDR3 reads CASSQDSRGREGSQPQHF. Written as DNA, the CDR3 is TGCGCCAGCAGCCAAGATTCAAGGGGGCGCGAAGGAAGTCAGCCCCAGCATTTT.

CDR3 protein: CASSEGPGQGNYEQYF. The CDR3 region has the DNA TGTGCCAGCAGTGAAGGCCCGGGACAGGGAAACTACGAGCAGTACTTC. The chain couples TRBV6-1 to TRBJ2-7; 9 positions agree with TRBD1. J gave up 3 bases and V 1 base, and 7 bases lay outside the gene matches. Germline-derived CDR1 and CDR2 are MNHNS and SASEGT. This CDR3 has 16 residues.

This clone is a singleton in its sample. The chain carries TRBV2 and TRBJ2-4, with D perhaps TRBD2 (6 bases). The germline V and J ends were trimmed by 11 bases and 5 bases, with 13 bases remaining between them. The CDR3 is made up of 12 amino acids. Germline V gene data show CDR1 as SNHLY and CDR2 as FYNNEI. CDR3 DNA: TGTGCCCTCAAGGGGACTGAAAACATTCAGTACTTC. Translating gives CALKGTENIQYF.

This chain joins TRBV27 and TRBJ2-7, with a weak D call TRBD1 (6 bases). The CDR3 loop spans 16 amino acids. Germline CDR1 MNHEY, CDR2 SMNVEV (reference sequence). The V end lost 5 bases, the J end lost 1 base, and 18 bases lay between the germline ends. The CDR3 coding sequence is TGTGCCAGCAGTCCACGGGGTAGGGGGTTATCCTACGAGCAGTACTTC. Protein product: CASSPRGRGLSYEQYF.

The rearrangement joins TRBV28 to TRBJ2-5, with D possibly TRBD2 on 5 matching bases. The CDR3 totals 14 residues. Trimming removed 7 bases from V and 5 bases from J, with 17 bases in between. Germline lookup yields CDR1 MDHEN and CDR2 SYDVKM. This CDR3 is CASMSGTSGETQYF. The CDR3 DNA is TGTGCCAGCATGTCGGGCACCTCGGGGGAGACCCAGTACTTC.

The CDR3 reads CASSQQGVSTDTQYF. The CDR3 DNA sequence: TGTGCCAGCAGTCAACAGGGGGTAAGCACAGATACGCAGTATTTT. J is TRBJ2-3 and V is TRBV27; TRBD1 aligns across 8 bases. Germline CDR1 MNHEY, CDR2 SMNVEV (reference sequence). CDR3 length: 15 amino acids. J lost 0 bases, V lost 5 bases, and 4 bases had no gene match.

The chain has TRBV6-5 and TRBJ2-5; 7 bases are a match to TRBD1. Per the germline V gene, CDR1 is MNHEY and CDR2 is SVGAGI. The CDR3 has 14 amino acids. Trimming cost V 6 bases and J 2 bases; bases outside gene matches: 6. CDR3 amino acids: CASRTDRVQETQYF. The CDR3 DNA is TGTGCCAGCAGAACAGACAGGGTTCAAGAGACCCAGTACTTC.

The chain uses TRBV29-1 and TRBJ2-5, with 9 nucleotides matching TRBD1. The DNA matches TRBJ2-7 better at its end, which makes the J call doubtful. CDR1 SQVTM and CDR2 ANQGSEA come from the germline V gene. This CDR3 is 13 amino acids long. The CDR3 bases are TGCAGCGTGGGGGGACAGGGCGTATACGAGCAGTACTTC. Residues: CSVGGQGVYEQYF.

This clone has more than one count but fewer than ten. The J gene is TRBJ1-5, the V gene TRBV7-8; no clear D. The CDR3 totals 16 residues. V was cut by 1 base and J by 3 bases, with 13 bases left in between. The germline CDR1 and CDR2 sequences are SGHVS and FQNEAQ. The CDR3 reads CASSLGGYLDNQPQHF. The CDR3 DNA sequence: TGTGCCAGCAGCTTAGGAGGGTATCTCGACAATCAGCCCCAGCATTTT.

V and J are TRBV5-1 and TRBJ2-7, with 8 bases aligning to TRBD2. CDR1 and CDR2 (germline): SGHRS, YFSETQ. V lost 4 bases to trimming and J lost 0 bases; unmatched junction nucleotides: 12. This CDR3 comprises 17 residues. Here the CDR3 DNA reads TGCGCCAGCAGCCCCATCTGGGAGCGGGGGAGCTCCTACGAGCAGTACTTC. It is translated as CASSPIWERGSSYEQYF.

The V and J genes are TRBV12-5 and TRBJ1-5; D uncertain. The CDR3 runs to 11 residues. The V end lost 2 bases, the J end lost 15 bases, and 11 bases lay between the germline ends. In germline, CDR1 is LGHNT, CDR2 FRNRAP. The CDR3 spells CASGLRPRGHF. In nucleotides, the CDR3 is TGTGCTAGTGGTTTGAGACCCCGCGGGCATTTT.

Details on this clone: A much larger clone lies one base from this, so it may be a read error. The sample has other DNA sequences that encode this CDR3 too. The CDR3 bases are TGTGCCAGCAGCTTGGGGGCCTACAATGAGCAGTTCTTC. Its protein product is CASSLGAYNEQFF. The chain is built from TRBV7-9 and TRBJ2-1; tentatively, D is TRBD1 or TRBD2 (5 bases each). CDR1 and CDR2 (germline): SEHNR, FQNEAQ (reference sequence). CDR3 length: 13 amino acids. Trimming left V 3 bases short and J 2 bases short, with 5 bases between.

The chain has TRBV30 and TRBJ1-1; D not resolved. V was trimmed by 5 bases and J by 0 bases, leaving 13 bases between them. The CDR3 contains 14 residues. The V gene's germline CDR1 is GTSNPN and CDR2 SVGIG (reference sequence). The CDR3 DNA is TGTGCCTGGCCCCCCGAGGATCTGAACACTGAAGCTTTCTTT. Its protein is CAWPPEDLNTEAFF.

The chain recombines TRBV28 with TRBJ2-7; 10 bases match TRBD1. The CDR3 totals 13 residues. Germline trimming cut 2 bases from V and 6 bases from J; bases unmatched to any gene: 1. From germline, CDR1 is MDHEN and CDR2 SYDVKM. DNA of the CDR3: TGTGCCAGCAGTTTACGGACAGGGGGCGAGCAGTACTTC. Translating it yields CASSLRTGGEQYF.

The chain employs TRBV5-8 and TRBJ2-7; perhaps TRBD2 as D (5 bases). Per the germline V gene, CDR1 is SGHTS and CDR2 is YDEGEE. The V and J ends lost 6 bases and 9 bases respectively, with 16 bases between them. The CDR3 totals 12 residues. CDR3 DNA: TGTGCCAGCATCAGAGGGAGAGATTGGCAGTACTTC. Translated: CASIRGRDWQYF.

The chain has TRBV6-5 and TRBJ1-2; D gene unclear. Germline assignment: CDR1 MNHEY and CDR2 SVGAGI. The CDR3 runs 15 residues. With 2 bases removed from V and 3 bases from J, the gap between germline ends came to 13 bases. CDR3 DNA: TGTGCCAGCAGTTACGCCCCCAAAAGAGACTATGGCTACACCTTC. Encoded protein: CASSYAPKRDYGYTF.

This clone was detected once. The chain has TRBV13 and TRBJ2-2; TRBD2 agrees at 12 bases. The germline gives CDR1 PRHDT, CDR2 FYEKMQ (reference sequence). The CDR3 length is 15 residues. The ends lost 6 bases at V and 7 bases at J; junction bases unmatched: 6. As DNA, the CDR3 is TGTGCCAGCAGGTCTAGCGGGAGGGCGGTCGGGGAGCTGTTTTTT. Protein: CASRSSGRAVGELFF. The full variable domain, completed using reference TRBV13 and TRBJ2-2, is AAGVIQSPRHLIKEKRETATLKCYPIPRHDTVYWYQQGPGQDPQFLISFYEKMQSDKGSIPDRFSAQQFSDYHSELNMSSLELGDSALYFCASRSSGRAVGELFFGEGSRLTVL.

The chain uses TRBV9 and TRBJ2-7, with D perhaps TRBD2 (5 bases). This CDR3 contains 14 residues. CDR1 is SGDLS and CDR2 is YYNGEE in the germline V gene. Trimming shortened V by 0 bases and J by 9 bases, and 16 bases separated the two germline ends. The CDR3 here is CASSVGDRSSGQYF. Here the CDR3 DNA reads TGTGCCAGCAGCGTAGGAGATCGATCGAGCGGGCAGTACTTC. Drawing the rest from reference TRBV9 and TRBJ2-7, the complete variable domain is DSGVTQTPKHLITATGQRVTLRCSPRSGDLSVYWYQQSLDQGLQFLIQYYNGEERAKGNILERFSAQQFPDLHSELNLSSLELGDSALYFCASSVGDRSSGQYFGPGTRLTVT.

V is TRBV5-8 and J is TRBJ2-3, with D possibly being TRBD2 (5 bases). The CDR3 contains 16 residues. Trimming shortened V by 4 bases and J by 2 bases, and 17 bases separated the two germline ends. Germline V lookup: CDR1 SGHTS, CDR2 YDEGEE. Written as DNA, the CDR3 is TGTGCCAGCAGCCCCGACTTAGCGCGAGCCACAGATACGCAGTATTTT. The encoded protein is CASSPDLARATDTQYF.

This clone was seen only once. The genes are TRBV5-1 and TRBJ1-1; a possible D gene is TRBD1 (5 bases). The germline gives CDR1 SGHRS, CDR2 YFSETQ. V was clipped by 0 bases and J by 0 bases, with 15 bases between them. The CDR3 spans 17 residues. The CDR3 DNA reads as TGCGCCAGCAGCTTGGCCACAGGTCCCAATATGAACACTGAAGCTTTCTTT. As protein: CASSLATGPNMNTEAFF.

The chain uses TRBV10-3 and TRBJ2-6, with D unclear. CDR1 is ENHRY and CDR2 is SYGVKD in the germline V gene. The V end was cut by 0 bases, the J end by 0 bases, with 15 bases between. The CDR3 length is 19 residues. In nucleotides, the CDR3 is TGTGCCATCAGTGAGTCTTTAGGCCGAGCCGTCTCTGGGGCCAACGTCCTGACTTTC. As protein: CAISESLGRAVSGANVLTF.

The chain combines TRBV5-1 with TRBJ2-5; 7 positions agree with TRBD2. CDR3 length equals 15 residues. V lost 2 bases, J lost 2 bases, and 6 bases stayed unmatched. Germline loops: CDR1 SGHRS, CDR2 YFSETQ. The DNA for the CDR3 is TGCGCCAGCAGCTTACTCCTAGCGGCTCAAGAGACCCAGTACTTC. Its protein is CASSLLLAAQETQYF.